These 5 T cell receptor beta chains came from one sample sequenced in a study of T cells in Graves' hyperthyroidism and ophthalmopathy. Amplified TCR beta CDR3 regions came from RNA transcripts. Using the HTBI primer set, a first-round RT-PCR was run on the TCR CDR3. TCRdb ran MiXCR on the multiplex PCR reads and lists one entry per CDR3 protein. Of about 98,000 distinct CDR3 sequences listed, roughly 40% were seen once; the top ten hold more than 8.5%. Sequencing was performed on peripheral blood or thyroid tissue (not recorded which). These receptors originate from a woman in her thirties with Graves' hyperthyroidism.

Concerning this clonotype itself: A junction boundary mismatches the germline segment, possibly from a read error. CDR3 in DNA: TGTGCCAGCAGCTTGGTATCGGCCTCTTTC. It translates to CASSLVSASF. This chain links TRBV7-9 with TRBJ2-6; D not resolved. CDR1 is SEHNR and CDR2 is FQNEAQ in the germline V gene (reference sequence). The CDR3 is made up of 10 amino acids.

This clonotype was observed at least ten times. This chain links TRBV2 with TRBJ2-7; tentatively, D is TRBD1 (6 bases). Trimming removed 7 bases at V and 2 bases at J, with 18 bases between. Germline-derived CDR1 and CDR2 are SNHLY and FYNNEI. CDR3 size: 15 residues. The DNA of the CDR3 is TGTGCCAGCAAAGTCGGTGGGGGCCCAACCTACGAGCAGTACTTC. Protein: CASKVGGGPTYEQYF. The whole variable domain, filled in from reference TRBV2 and TRBJ2-7, reads EPEVTQTPSHQVTQMGQEVILRCVPISNHLYFYWYRQILGQKVEFLVSFYNNEISEKSEIFDDQFSVERPDGSNFTLKIRSTKLEDSAMYFCASKVGGGPTYEQYFGPGTRLTVT.

This clonotype was observed many times. CDR3 DNA: TGTGCCAGCAGCTTAGATAATCAGCCCCAGCATTTT. Protein product: CASSLDNQPQHF. The chain is built from TRBV7-9 and TRBJ1-5; D unclear. Trimming pared 1 base from V and 4 bases from J, leaving 2 bases between. The CDR3 totals 12 residues. Germline assignment: CDR1 SEHNR and CDR2 FQNEAQ (reference sequence).

The genes are TRBV7-9 and TRBJ1-1; possibly TRBD1 for D (6 bases). Germline CDR1 reads SEHNR; CDR2 reads FQNEAQ (reference sequence). V was shortened by 9 bases and J by 1 base, with 18 bases between the two germline ends. The length of the CDR3 is 15 residues. CDR3 nucleotides: TGTGCCAGTAAACTCGGGACATTGGCGAACACTGAAGCTTTCTTT. Translation gives CASKLGTLANTEAFF.

This chain uses TRBV24-1 with TRBJ1-1; unclear D gene. This CDR3 has 15 amino acids. The V end was cut by 4 bases, the J end by 0 bases, with 11 bases between. Germline CDR1 KGHDR, CDR2 SFDVKD. CDR3 DNA: TGTGCCACCAGTGACTCCCGGAACATGAACACTGAAGCTTTCTTT. Translating gives CATSDSRNMNTEAFF.